This TCR beta chain was captured in a study of T cells in Graves' hyperthyroidism and ophthalmopathy (dated by TCRdb to about 2019). For context, the study as a whole: Peripheral blood was collected at initial diagnosis, before any treatment. Whether ophthalmopathy could be predicted prospectively was tested in an independent validation cohort made up of about 20 hyperthyroidism patients plus 17 patients who later progressed to ophthalmopathy. Thyroid tissue and blood T-cell repertoires from roughly six Graves' hyperthyroidism patients were also compared in the study. A discovery cohort of about 96 patients, about 40 with Graves' ophthalmopathy and roughly 59 with stable Graves' hyperthyroidism, was used to find distinguishing TCR V-J signatures. According to the paper, TCR Vbeta CDR3 sequencing was carried out on 120 to 150 peripheral blood samples, which came from over 40 ophthalmopathy, under 85 hyperthyroidism and roughly 17 progressor patients. After blood sampling, hyperthyroidism patients were treated with methimazole at a starting dose of 30 mg daily, and ophthalmopathy patients were treated with high-dose intravenous methylprednisolone. The approximately 98 discovery patients were randomly divided into training and test sets at a 7:3 ratio. What the study reported, not specific to this receptor: Blood samples also contained most of the expanded thyroid clonotypes (frequency above 0.001), which suggests that blood repertoires may reflect thyroid immune responses. In validation, progression to ophthalmopathy was predicted by the model with 65% to 71% sensitivity and 72% to 85% specificity, a median of approximately 6.5 months before onset. Sample size was not statistically predetermined, and blinding of investigators to group allocation was not performed. In cross-validation, a model built on a 13 V-J signature told ophthalmopathy apart from stable hyperthyroidism with 87.88% sensitivity and roughly 83% specificity, and in testing the same model reached 80%/75%.

The germline V gene gives CDR1 as SGHNT and CDR2 as YENEEA. V has 5 bases trimmed and J has 5 bases trimmed; junction bases matching no gene number 8. There are 15 amino acids in the CDR3, from cysteine to phenylalanine inclusive. The only DNA kept is the CDR3, 45 bases in frame from the first base. This clonotype was counted ten times or more. What this receptor recognizes is not known. Qualities for individual bases were not recorded, and no much larger clone is one base off. TCR beta CDR3 regions were amplified from RNA transcripts. The first round of RT-PCR for the TCR CDR3 was performed with the HTBI primer set and the Qiagen OneStep RT-PCR kit. Libraries were constructed in a second round of multiplex PCR, after which size selection and purification were carried out. Paired-end sequencing of the libraries was performed with 100 bp reads on an Illumina HiSeq2000. On the study's bioinformatics: SOAPnuke was used to process the raw data, with reads discarded if the reads contained adapters or uncalled bases, had a mean Phred below 15, or lacked an exact constant-primer or identifier match. High-quality paired reads were merged with COPE v1.2.5, and unique nucleotide sequences were defined as clonotypes. Clonotypes were aligned to IMGT TRBV, TRBD and TRBJ reference segments using MiTCR v1.1. The analysis was restricted to V-J combinations with a frequency above 0.0001, which together covered roughly 99% of the repertoires. The TCS score was defined as F50 (clonal expansion) divided by E x V (chaos), with BLOSUM62-based TCRdist calculated between CDR3 peptides within each V-J. Welch's t-statistics and random forest reduced just over 500 V-J features to 10 to 15, which were used in a naive Bayes classifier (R e1071). TCRdb's own reprocessing of the public reads used fastp at Q25 and MiXCR and kept productive beta chains. Every entry covers one CDR3 protein and lists the most common genes and DNA from its rows. The V and J calls and clone size are TCRdb's, not the authors'. The sample contains about 330,000 distinct CDR3 sequences, around 15% of them found a single time. The ten most abundant clones make up 34% of the sample.

In the ophthalmopathy patients, disease was moderately to severely active, with a Clinical Activity Score of 3 or more, a NOSPECS grade of 4 or more, and a duration of less than 3 months. Any patient with an uncontrolled infection, another autoimmune disease, pregnancy or lactation was excluded. Diagnoses were established on the basis of clinical symptoms, serum thyroxine and TRAb, thyroid ultrasound, and orbital computed tomography. Ficoll-Paque density gradient centrifugation was used to isolate PBMCs from about 10 ml of fresh peripheral blood. Trizol reagent was used to extract total RNA, and RNA quality was then checked on an Agilent 2100 Bioanalyzer.

This chain joins TRBV11-3 to TRBJ2-1; 8 central nucleotides agree with TRBD1. Sequences were obtained from blood. The origin of this receptor is a woman aged 40 to 50 with Graves' ophthalmopathy. The DNA sequence reads TGTGCCAGCAGCACCAGGACAGGGTCCCACAATGAGCAGTTCTTC. The translation is CASSTRTGSHNEQFF. With all but the CDR3 taken from the reference TRBV11-3 and TRBJ2-1 genes, the full variable domain is: EAGVVQSPRYKIIEKKQPVAFWCNPISGHNTLYWYLQNLGQGPELLIRYENEEAVDDSQLPKDRFSAERLKGVDSTLKIQPAELGDSAVYLCASSTRTGSHNEQFFGPGTRLTVL.